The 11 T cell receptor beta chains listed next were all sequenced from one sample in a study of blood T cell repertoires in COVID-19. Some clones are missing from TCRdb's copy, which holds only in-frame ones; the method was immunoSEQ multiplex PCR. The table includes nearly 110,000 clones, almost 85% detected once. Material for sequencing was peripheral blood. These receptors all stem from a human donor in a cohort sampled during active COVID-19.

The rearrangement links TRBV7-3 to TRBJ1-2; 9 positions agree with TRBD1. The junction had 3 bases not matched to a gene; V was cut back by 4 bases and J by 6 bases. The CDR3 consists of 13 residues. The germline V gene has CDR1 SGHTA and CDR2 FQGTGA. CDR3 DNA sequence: TGTGCCAGCAGCTCACAGGGGGCGCATGGCTACACCTTC. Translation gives CASSSQGAHGYTF.

CDR3 sequence (DNA): TGCGCCAGCAGCCAAGTCTGGGGGGGCTCTGGAAACACCATATATTTT. Translating it yields CASSQVWGGSGNTIYF. This chain joins TRBV4-1 and TRBJ1-3, with a tentative D call TRBD1 (5 bases). The CDR3 has 16 amino acids. CDR1 is MGHRA, CDR2 YSYEKL, per germline. V lost 1 base to trimming and J lost 0 bases, with 10 bases between them.

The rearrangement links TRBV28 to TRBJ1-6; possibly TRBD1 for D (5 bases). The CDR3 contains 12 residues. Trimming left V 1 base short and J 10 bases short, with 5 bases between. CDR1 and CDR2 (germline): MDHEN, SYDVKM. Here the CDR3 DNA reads TGTGCCAGCAGTTTATCAGGGTCACCCCTCCACTTT. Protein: CASSLSGSPLHF.

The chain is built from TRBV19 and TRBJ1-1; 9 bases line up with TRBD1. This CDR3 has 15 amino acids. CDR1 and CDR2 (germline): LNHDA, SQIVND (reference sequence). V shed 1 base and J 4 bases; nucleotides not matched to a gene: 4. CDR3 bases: TGTGCCAGTAGTATAGGACTACAGGGGGCCACTGAAGCTTTCTTT. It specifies CASSIGLQGATEAFF.

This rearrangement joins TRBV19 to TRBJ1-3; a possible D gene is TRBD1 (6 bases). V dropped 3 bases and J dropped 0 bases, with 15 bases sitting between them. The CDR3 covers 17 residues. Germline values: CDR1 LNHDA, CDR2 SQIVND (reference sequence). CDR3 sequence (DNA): TGTGCCAGTAGTATTGCAGGGGACCTGGACTCTGGAAACACCATATATTTT. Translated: CASSIAGDLDSGNTIYF.

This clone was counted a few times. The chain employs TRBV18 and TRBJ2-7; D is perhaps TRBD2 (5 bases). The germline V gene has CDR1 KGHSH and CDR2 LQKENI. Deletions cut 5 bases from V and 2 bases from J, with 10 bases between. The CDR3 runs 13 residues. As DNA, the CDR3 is TGTGCCAGCTCAGAGGGAGCTACCTACGAGCAGTACTTC. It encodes CASSEGATYEQYF.

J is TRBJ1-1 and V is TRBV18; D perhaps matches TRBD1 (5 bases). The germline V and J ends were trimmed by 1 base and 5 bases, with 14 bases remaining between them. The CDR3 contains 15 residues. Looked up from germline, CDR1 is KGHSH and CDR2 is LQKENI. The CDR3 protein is CASSPQGLTGTEAFF. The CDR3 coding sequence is TGTGCCAGCTCACCACAGGGGTTGACTGGTACTGAAGCTTTCTTT.

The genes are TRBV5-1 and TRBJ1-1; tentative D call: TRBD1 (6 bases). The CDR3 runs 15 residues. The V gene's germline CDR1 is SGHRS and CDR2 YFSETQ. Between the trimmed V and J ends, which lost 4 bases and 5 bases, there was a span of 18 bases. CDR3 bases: TGCGCCAGCAGCACCCTGACAGGAATTAGGACTGAAGCTTTCTTT. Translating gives CASSTLTGIRTEAFF.

This CDR3 reads CASSSSIRDSNLNTEAFF. The CDR3 nucleotides read TGTGCCAGTAGTTCTTCAATCCGGGACTCTAATTTGAACACTGAAGCTTTCTTT. This chain joins TRBV19 and TRBJ1-1, with D perhaps TRBD1 (5 bases). CDR1 LNHDA and CDR2 SQIVND come from the germline V gene (reference sequence). V lost 5 bases, J lost 0 bases, and 22 bases lay in between. The CDR3 loop spans 18 amino acids.

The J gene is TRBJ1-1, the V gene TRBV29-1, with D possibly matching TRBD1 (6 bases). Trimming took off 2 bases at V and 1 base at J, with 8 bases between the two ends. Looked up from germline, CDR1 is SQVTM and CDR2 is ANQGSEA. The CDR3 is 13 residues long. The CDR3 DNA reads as TGCAGCGTTGAAAGACAGGAGAACACTGAAGCTTTCTTT. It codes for CSVERQENTEAFF.

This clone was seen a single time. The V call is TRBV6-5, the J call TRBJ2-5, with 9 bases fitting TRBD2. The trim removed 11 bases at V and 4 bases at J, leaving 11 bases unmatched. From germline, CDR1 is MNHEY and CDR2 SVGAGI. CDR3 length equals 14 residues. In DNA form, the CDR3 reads TGTGCCGCCGAAGGGCGGGAGGGCGGAGAGACCCAGTACTTC. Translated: CAAEGREGGETQYF.